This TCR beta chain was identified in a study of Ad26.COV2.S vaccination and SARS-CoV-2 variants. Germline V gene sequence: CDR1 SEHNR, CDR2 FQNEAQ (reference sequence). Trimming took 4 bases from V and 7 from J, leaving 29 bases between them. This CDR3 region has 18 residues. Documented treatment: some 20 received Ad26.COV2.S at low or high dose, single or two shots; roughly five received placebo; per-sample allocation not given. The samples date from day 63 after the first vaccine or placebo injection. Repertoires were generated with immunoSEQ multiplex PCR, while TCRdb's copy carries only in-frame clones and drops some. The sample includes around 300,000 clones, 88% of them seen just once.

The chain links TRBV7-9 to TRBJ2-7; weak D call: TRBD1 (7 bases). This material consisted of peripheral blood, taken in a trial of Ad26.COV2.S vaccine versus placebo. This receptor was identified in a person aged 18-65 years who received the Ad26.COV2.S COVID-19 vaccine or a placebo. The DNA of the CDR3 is TGTGCCAGCAGCTCTGGGACAGCCGGACTCGGCGGGAAGGGAGAGCAGTACTTC. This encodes CASSSGTAGLGGKGEQYF.